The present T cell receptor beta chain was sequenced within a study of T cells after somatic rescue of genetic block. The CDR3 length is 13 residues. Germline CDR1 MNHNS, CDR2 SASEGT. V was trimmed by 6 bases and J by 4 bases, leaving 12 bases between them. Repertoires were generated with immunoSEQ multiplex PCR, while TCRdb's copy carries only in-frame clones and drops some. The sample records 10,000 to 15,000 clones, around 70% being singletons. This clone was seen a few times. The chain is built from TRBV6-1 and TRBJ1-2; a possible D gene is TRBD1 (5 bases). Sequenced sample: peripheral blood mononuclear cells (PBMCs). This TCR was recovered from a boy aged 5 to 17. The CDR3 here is CASRAGSSYGYTF. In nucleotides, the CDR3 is TGTGCCAGCAGGGCAGGGTCTTCCTATGGCTACACCTTC.